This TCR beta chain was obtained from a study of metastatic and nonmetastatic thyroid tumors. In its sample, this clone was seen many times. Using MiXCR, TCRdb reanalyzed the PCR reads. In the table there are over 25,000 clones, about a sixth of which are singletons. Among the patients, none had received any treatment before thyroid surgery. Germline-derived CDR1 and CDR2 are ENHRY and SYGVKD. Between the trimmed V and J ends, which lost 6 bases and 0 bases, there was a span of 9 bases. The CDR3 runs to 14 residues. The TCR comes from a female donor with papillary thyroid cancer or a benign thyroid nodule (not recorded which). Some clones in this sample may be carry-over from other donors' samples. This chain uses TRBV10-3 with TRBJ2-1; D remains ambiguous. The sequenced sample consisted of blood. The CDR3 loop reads CAISRLFSYNEQFF. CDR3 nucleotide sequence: TGTGCCATCAGCCGGTTGTTCTCCTACAATGAGCAGTTCTTC.